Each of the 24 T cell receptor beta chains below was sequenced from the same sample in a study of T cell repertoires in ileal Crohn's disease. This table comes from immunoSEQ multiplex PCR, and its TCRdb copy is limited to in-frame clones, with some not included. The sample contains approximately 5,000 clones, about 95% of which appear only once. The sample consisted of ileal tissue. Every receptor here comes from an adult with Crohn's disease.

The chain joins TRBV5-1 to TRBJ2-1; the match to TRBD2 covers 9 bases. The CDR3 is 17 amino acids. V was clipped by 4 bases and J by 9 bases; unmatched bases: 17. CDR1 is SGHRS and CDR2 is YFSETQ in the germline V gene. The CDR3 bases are TGCGCCAGCAGCCACCTTCGGGGCGGGGGGGCCGATAGTGAGCAGTTCTTC. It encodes CASSHLRGGGADSEQFF.

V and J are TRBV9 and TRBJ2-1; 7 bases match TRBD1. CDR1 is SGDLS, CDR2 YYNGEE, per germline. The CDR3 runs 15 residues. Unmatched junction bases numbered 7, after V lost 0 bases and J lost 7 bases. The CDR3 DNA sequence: TGTGCCAGCAGCGTAGGGGCGTCCAGGGGGAATGAGCAGTTCTTC. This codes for CASSVGASRGNEQFF.

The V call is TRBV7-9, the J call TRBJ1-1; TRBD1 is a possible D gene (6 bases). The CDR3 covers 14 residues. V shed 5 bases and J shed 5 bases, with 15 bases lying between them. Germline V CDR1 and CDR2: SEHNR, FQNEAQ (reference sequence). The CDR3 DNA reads TGTGCCAGCAGCCCTAGCGGAGGGGGGACTGAAGCTTTCTTT. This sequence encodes CASSPSGGGTEAFF.

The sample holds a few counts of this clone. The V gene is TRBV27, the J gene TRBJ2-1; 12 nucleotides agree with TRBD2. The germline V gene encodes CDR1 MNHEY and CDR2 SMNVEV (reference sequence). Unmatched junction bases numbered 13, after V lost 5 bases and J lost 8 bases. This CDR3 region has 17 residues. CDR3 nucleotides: TGTGCCAGCAGTACCGTGTTACTAGCGGGGGGCCGGGATGAGCAGTTCTTC. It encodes CASSTVLLAGGRDEQFF.

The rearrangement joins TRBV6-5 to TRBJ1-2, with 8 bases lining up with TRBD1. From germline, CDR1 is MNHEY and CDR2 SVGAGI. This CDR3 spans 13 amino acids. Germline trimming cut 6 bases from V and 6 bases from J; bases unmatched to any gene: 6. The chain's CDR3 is CASSRGQDDGYTF. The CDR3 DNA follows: TGTGCCAGCAGCCGGGGACAGGATGATGGCTACACCTTC.

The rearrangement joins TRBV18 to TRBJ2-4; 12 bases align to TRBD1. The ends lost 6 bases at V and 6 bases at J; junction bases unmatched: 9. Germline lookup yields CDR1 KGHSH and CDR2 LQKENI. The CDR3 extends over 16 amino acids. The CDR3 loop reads CASSPGTGGEVNIQYF. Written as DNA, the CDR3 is TGTGCCAGCTCTCCCGGGACAGGGGGCGAGGTAAACATTCAGTACTTC.

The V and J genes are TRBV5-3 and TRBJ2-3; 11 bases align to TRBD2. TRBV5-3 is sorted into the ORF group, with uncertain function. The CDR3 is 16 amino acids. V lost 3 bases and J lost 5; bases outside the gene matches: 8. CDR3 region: CARSSSTSGDVDTQYF. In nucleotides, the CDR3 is TGTGCCAGAAGCTCGTCGACTAGCGGGGATGTAGATACGCAGTATTTT.

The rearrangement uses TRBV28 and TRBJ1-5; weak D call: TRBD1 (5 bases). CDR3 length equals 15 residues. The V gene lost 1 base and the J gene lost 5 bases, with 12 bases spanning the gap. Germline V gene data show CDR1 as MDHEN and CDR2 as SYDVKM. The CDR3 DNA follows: TGTGCCAGCAGTTTATCCGGGGGTCTTTATCAGCCCCAGCATTTT. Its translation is CASSLSGGLYQPQHF.

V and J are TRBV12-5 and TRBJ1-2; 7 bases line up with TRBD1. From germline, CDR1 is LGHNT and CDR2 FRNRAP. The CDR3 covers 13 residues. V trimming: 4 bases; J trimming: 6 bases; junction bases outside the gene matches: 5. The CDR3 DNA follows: TGTGCTAGTGGTTCGACAGGGATAAATGGCTACACCTTC. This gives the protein CASGSTGINGYTF. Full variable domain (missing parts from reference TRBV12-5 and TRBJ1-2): DARVTQTPRHKVTEMGQEVTMRCQPILGHNTVFWYRQTMMQGLELLAYFRNRAPLDDSGMPKDRFSAEMPDATLATLKIQPSEPRDSAVYFCASGSTGINGYTFGSGTRLTVV.

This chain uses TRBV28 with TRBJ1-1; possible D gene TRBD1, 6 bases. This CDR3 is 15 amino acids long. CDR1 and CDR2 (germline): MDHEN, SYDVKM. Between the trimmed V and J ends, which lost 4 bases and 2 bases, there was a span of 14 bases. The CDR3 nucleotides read TGTGCCAGCAGTTACGTGACAGGACCAAACACTGAAGCTTTCTTT. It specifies CASSYVTGPNTEAFF.

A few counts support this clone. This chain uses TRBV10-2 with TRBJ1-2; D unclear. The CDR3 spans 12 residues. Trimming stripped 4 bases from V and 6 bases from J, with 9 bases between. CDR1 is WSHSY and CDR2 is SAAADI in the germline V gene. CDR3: CASSGLLNGYTF. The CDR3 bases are TGCGCCAGCAGTGGTCTATTGAATGGCTACACCTTC.

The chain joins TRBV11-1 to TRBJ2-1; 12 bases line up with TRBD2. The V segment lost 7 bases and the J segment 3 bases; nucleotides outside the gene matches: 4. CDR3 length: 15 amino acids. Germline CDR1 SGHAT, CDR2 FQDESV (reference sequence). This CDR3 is CASKLAGGFYNEQFF. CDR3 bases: TGTGCCAGCAAACTAGCGGGGGGCTTCTACAATGAGCAGTTCTTC. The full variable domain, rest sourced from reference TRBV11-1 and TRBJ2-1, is EAEVAQSPRYKITEKSQAVAFWCDPISGHATLYWYRQILGQGPELLVQFQDESVVDDSQLPKDRFSAERLKGVDSTLKIQPAELGDSAMYLCASKLAGGFYNEQFFGPGTRLTVL.

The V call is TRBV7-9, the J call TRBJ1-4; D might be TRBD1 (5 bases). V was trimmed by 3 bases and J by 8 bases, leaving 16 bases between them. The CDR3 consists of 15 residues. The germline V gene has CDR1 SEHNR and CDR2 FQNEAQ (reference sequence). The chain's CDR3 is CASSFWRGGQEKLFF. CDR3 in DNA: TGTGCCAGCAGCTTTTGGAGGGGAGGTCAGGAAAAACTGTTTTTT. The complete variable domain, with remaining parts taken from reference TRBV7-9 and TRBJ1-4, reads DTGVSQNPRHKITKRGQNVTFRCDPISEHNRLYWYRQTLGQGPEFLTYFQNEAQLEKSRLLSDRFSAERPKGSFSTLEIQRTEQGDSAMYLCASSFWRGGQEKLFFGSGTQLSVL.

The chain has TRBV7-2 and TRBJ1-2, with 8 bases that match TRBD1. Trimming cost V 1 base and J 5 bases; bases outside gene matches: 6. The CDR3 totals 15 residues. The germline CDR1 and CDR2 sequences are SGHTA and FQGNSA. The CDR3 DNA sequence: TGTGCCAGCAGCTTAGGGGGGCAGGGGGCGTATGGCTACACCTTC. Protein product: CASSLGGQGAYGYTF.

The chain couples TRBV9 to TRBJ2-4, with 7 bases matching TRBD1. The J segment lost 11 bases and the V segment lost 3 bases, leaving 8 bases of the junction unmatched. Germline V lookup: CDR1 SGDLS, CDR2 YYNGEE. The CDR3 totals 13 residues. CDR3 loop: CASSAGTENLQYF. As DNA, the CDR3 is TGTGCCAGCAGCGCCGGGACAGAGAACCTTCAGTACTTC.

The CDR3 region has the DNA TGCAGCGTTGGACCCCCTGGCGGGGGGAAAGATACGCAGTATTTT. Protein sequence: CSVGPPGGGKDTQYF. The J gene is TRBJ2-3, the V gene TRBV29-1; the match to TRBD2 covers 8 bases. CDR1 and CDR2 (germline): SQVTM, ANQGSEA. J lost 5 bases, V lost 4 bases, and 11 bases had no gene match. This CDR3 comprises 15 residues.

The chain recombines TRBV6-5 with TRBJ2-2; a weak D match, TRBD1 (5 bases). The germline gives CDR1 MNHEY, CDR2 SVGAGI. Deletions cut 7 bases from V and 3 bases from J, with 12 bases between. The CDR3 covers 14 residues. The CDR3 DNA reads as TGTGCCAGCACCTCAGGGTATTACACCGGGGAGCTGTTTTTT. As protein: CASTSGYYTGELFF.

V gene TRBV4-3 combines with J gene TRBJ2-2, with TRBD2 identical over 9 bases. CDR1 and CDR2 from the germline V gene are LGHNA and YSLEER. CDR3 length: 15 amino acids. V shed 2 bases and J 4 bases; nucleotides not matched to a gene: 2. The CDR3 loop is CASSQLAGSTGELFF. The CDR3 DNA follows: TGCGCCAGCAGCCAACTAGCGGGGAGCACCGGGGAGCTGTTTTTT.

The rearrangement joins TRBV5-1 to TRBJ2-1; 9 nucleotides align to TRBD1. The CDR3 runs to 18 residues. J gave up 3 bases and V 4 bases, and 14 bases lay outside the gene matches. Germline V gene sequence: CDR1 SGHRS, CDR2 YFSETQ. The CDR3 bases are TGCGCCAGCAGCCCGGACAGGGGCCCCTTTAAACGCTACAATGAGCAGTTCTTC. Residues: CASSPDRGPFKRYNEQFF.

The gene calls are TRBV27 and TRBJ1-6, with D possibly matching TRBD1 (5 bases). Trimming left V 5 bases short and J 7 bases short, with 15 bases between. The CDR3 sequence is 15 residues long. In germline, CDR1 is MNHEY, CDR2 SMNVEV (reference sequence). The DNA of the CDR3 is TGTGCCAGCAGTCCAACGCTCGGACACAATTCACCCCTCCACTTT. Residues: CASSPTLGHNSPLHF.

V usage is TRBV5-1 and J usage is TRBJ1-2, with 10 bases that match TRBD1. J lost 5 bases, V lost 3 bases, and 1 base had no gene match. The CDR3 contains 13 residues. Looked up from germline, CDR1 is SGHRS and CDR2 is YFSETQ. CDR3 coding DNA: TGCGCCAGCAGCTCGGACAGGGGGTATGGCTACACCTTC. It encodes CASSSDRGYGYTF.

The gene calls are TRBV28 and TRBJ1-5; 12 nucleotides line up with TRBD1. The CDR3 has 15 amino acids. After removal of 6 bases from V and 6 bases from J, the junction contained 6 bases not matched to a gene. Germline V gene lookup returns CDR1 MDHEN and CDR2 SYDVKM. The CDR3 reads CASREGQGAGQPQHF. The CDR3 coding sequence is TGTGCCAGCAGAGAGGGACAGGGGGCTGGTCAGCCCCAGCATTTT.

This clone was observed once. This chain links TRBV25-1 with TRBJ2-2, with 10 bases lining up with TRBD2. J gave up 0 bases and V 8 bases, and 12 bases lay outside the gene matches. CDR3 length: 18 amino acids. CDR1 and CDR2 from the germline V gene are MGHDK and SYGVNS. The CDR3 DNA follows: TGTGCCAGCGGGGGAGGTAGCGGGGGGCCCGCGAACACCGGGGAGCTGTTTTTT. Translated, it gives CASGGGSGGPANTGELFF.

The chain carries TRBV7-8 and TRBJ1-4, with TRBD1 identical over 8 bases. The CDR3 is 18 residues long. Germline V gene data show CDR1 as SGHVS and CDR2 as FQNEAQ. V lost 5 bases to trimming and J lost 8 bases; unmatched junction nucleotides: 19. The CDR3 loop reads CASSRLNPQDRGREKLFF. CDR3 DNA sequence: TGTGCCAGCAGCCGATTAAACCCTCAAGACAGGGGCCGAGAAAAACTGTTTTTT. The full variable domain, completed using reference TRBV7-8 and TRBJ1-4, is GAGVSQSPRYKVAKRGQDVALRCDPISGHVSLFWYQQALGQGPEFLTYFQNEAQLDKSGLPSDRFFAERPEGSVSTLKIQRTQQEDSAVYLCASSRLNPQDRGREKLFFGSGTQLSVL.